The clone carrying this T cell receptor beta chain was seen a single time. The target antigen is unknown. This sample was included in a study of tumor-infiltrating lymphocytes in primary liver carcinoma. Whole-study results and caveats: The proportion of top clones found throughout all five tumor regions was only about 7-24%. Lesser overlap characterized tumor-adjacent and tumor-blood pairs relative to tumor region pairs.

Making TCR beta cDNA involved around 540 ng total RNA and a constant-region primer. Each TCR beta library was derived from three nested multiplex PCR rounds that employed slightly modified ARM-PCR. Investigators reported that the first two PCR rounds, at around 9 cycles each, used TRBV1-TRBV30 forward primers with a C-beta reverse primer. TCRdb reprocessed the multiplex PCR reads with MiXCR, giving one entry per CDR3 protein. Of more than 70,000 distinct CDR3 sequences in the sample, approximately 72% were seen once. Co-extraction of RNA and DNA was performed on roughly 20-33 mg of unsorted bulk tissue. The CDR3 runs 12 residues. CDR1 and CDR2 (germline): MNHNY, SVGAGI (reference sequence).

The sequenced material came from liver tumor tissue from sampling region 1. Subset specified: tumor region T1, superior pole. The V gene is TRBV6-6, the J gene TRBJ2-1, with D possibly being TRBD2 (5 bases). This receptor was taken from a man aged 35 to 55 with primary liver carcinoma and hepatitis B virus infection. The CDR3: CSSSPGGNEQFF. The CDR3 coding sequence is TGTTCTAGCAGTCCGGGTGGAAATGAGCAGTTCTTC.